The 22 T cell receptor beta chains presented below share a single source sample, sequenced in a study of T cell repertoires in cytomegalovirus infection. One entry per CDR3 protein, called by TCRdb with MiXCR from the reads. This sample has roughly 200,000 distinct CDR3 sequences; about 15% occur once, and the top ten carry almost 25%. Sequencing was carried out using CD8+ T cells from PBMCs. Receptors originate from a human donor in good health (CMV status not recorded). Some clones in this sample may be carry-over from other donors' samples.

The sample holds a few counts of this clonotype. The rearrangement joins TRBV6-4 to TRBJ2-3; D remains ambiguous. The CDR3 is 14 amino acids. The germline V gene encodes CDR1 MRHNA and CDR2 SNTAGT. The germline V and J ends were trimmed by 2 bases and 6 bases, with 12 bases remaining between them. The CDR3 DNA reads as TGTGCCAGCAGTGACGTAGCCCCATGGGATACGCAGTATTTT. It encodes CASSDVAPWDTQYF.

This clonotype was picked up a small number of times. V usage is TRBV7-2 and J usage is TRBJ2-1; D is uncertain. V lost 5 bases and J 4 bases, leaving 15 bases between the germline ends. Germline V gives CDR1 SGHTA, CDR2 FQGNSA. CDR3 size: 15 residues. For the CDR3, the DNA is TGTGCCAGCAGCCCAGTCGACGGCAGGTACAATGAGCAGTTCTTC. This translates into CASSPVDGRYNEQFF.

This clonotype was observed a handful of times. The chain links TRBV28 to TRBJ2-1; 9 bases are shared with TRBD1. With V trimmed by 5 bases and J by 9 bases, 2 bases remained unmatched. This CDR3 is 12 amino acids long. The germline CDR1 and CDR2 sequences are MDHEN and SYDVKM. The CDR3 reads CASSPTGGEQFF. The CDR3 coding sequence is TGTGCCAGCAGTCCGACAGGGGGTGAGCAGTTCTTC.

This clonotype was observed a handful of times. The chain couples TRBV7-9 to TRBJ2-3, with TRBD1 matching 7 bases. Germline V gene lookup returns CDR1 SEHNR and CDR2 FQNEAQ (reference sequence). J was trimmed by 1 base and V by 6 bases; bases with no gene match: 4. This CDR3 spans 14 amino acids. CDR3 protein: CASRDRERTDTQYF. The DNA for the CDR3 is TGTGCCAGCAGAGACAGGGAGCGCACAGATACGCAGTATTTT.

The CDR3 nucleotides are TGTGCCAGCAGCTTAGGGGCCGACAGGGGGTTACGCTCCTATAATTCACCCCTCCACTTT. This gives the protein CASSLGADRGLRSYNSPLHF. V gene TRBV7-2 combines with J gene TRBJ1-6, with 9 positions matching TRBD1. Germline values: CDR1 SGHTA, CDR2 FQGNSA. CDR3 length equals 20 residues. The junction had 10 bases not matched to a gene; V was cut back by 1 base and J by 0 bases.

This clonotype was observed a few times. J is TRBJ1-2 and V is TRBV9; the D is unclear. This CDR3 has 15 amino acids. V lost 0 bases, J lost 4 bases, and 13 bases lay in between. The V gene's germline CDR1 is SGDLS and CDR2 YYNGEE. Here the CDR3 reads CASSVGGSLSYGYTF. CDR3 DNA sequence: TGTGCCAGCAGCGTAGGAGGGTCCCTTTCCTATGGCTACACCTTC. Together with reference TRBV9 and TRBJ1-2, the CDR3 gives the full variable domain: DSGVTQTPKHLITATGQRVTLRCSPRSGDLSVYWYQQSLDQGLQFLIQYYNGEERAKGNILERFSAQQFPDLHSELNLSSLELGDSALYFCASSVGGSLSYGYTFGSGTRLTVV.

The chain carries TRBV7-9 and TRBJ1-2, with D hard to call. V was cut by 6 bases and J by 0 bases, with 17 bases left in between. This CDR3 spans 16 amino acids. Germline CDR1 is SEHNR and CDR2 is FQNEAQ (reference sequence). CDR3 bases: TGTGCCAGCAGTTGGAATACGTCGTCCCCTAACTATGGCTACACCTTC. Protein: CASSWNTSSPNYGYTF.

This clonotype has just a few counts. This chain links TRBV15 with TRBJ2-7; D unclear. The CDR3 length is 13 residues. CDR1 is LNHNV, CDR2 YYDKDF, per germline (reference sequence). Deletions cut 0 bases from V and 3 bases from J, with 6 bases between. The CDR3 DNA follows: TGTGCCACCAGCAGAGATAGGAGCTACGAGCAGTACTTC. It translates to CATSRDRSYEQYF.

The rearrangement links TRBV7-9 to TRBJ1-6; 8 bases match TRBD1. This CDR3 comprises 14 residues. CDR1 and CDR2 (germline): SEHNR, FQNEAQ (reference sequence). Germline trimming cut 5 bases from V and 10 bases from J; bases unmatched to any gene: 7. CDR3 nucleotides: TGTGCCAGCAGCCGCCTAACAGGGGGATCACCCCTCCACTTT. Amino acid sequence: CASSRLTGGSPLHF.

This clonotype was counted only a few times. The chain has TRBV29-1 and TRBJ1-1; 7 bases line up with TRBD1. CDR1 and CDR2 from the germline V gene are SQVTM and ANQGSEA. J lost 11 bases, V lost 1 base, and 4 bases had no gene match. The CDR3 totals 11 residues. This chain's CDR3 is CSVEGQGLAFF. For the CDR3, the DNA is TGCAGCGTTGAAGGACAGGGTCTGGCTTTCTTT.

This rearrangement joins TRBV11-1 to TRBJ2-7; D ambiguous. There are 15 residues in the CDR3. Trimming removed 3 bases from V and 0 bases from J, with 12 bases in between. Germline assignment: CDR1 SGHAT and CDR2 FQDESV (reference sequence). The CDR3 reads CASSFPSVVSYEQYF. Here the CDR3 DNA reads TGTGCCAGCAGCTTCCCATCTGTGGTCTCCTACGAGCAGTACTTC.

The chain has TRBV7-2 and TRBJ1-1; a possible D gene is TRBD1 (5 bases). V was cut by 5 bases and J by 6 bases, with 25 bases left in between. The CDR3 is 17 residues long. Germline V gives CDR1 SGHTA, CDR2 FQGNSA. CDR3 region: CASSATLTVRANAEAFF. The DNA of the CDR3 is TGTGCCAGCAGCGCTACCTTGACAGTAAGGGCAAACGCTGAAGCTTTCTTT.

In its sample, this clonotype was seen a few times. V and J are TRBV4-3 and TRBJ1-5; 8 bases are a match to TRBD1. CDR1 is LGHNA and CDR2 is YSLEER in the germline V gene. The CDR3 contains 16 residues. The ends lost 1 base at V and 6 bases at J; junction bases unmatched: 8. Here the CDR3 reads CASSQVYEQGAQPQHF. DNA for the CDR3: TGCGCCAGCAGCCAAGTGTACGAGCAGGGGGCTCAGCCCCAGCATTTT.

This clonotype appeared a single time. The chain combines TRBV4-1 with TRBJ2-6; D not resolved. V was cut by 4 bases and J by 0 bases, with 7 bases left in between. CDR1 and CDR2 (germline): MGHRA, YSYEKL. The CDR3 runs 15 residues. The CDR3 coding sequence is TGCGCCAGCAGCCCCAAACTCTCTGGGGCCAACGTCCTGACTTTC. As protein: CASSPKLSGANVLTF.

The chain employs TRBV6-2 or TRBV6-3 and TRBJ1-5; a possible D gene is TRBD1 (5 bases). The CDR3 totals 15 residues. Trimming removed 5 bases at V and 6 bases at J, with 17 bases between. Germline V CDR1 and CDR2: MNHEY, SVGEGT. CDR3 loop: CASSLGRGAGQPQHF. CDR3 nucleotide sequence: TGTGCCAGCAGTCTCGGACGAGGGGCAGGTCAGCCCCAGCATTTT.

This clonotype was recorded only once. One end of the junction fails to match germline, which may point to a read error. This chain uses TRBV25-1 with TRBJ1-3, with 8 positions matching TRBD1. This CDR3 has 16 amino acids. Germline loops: CDR1 MGHDK, CDR2 SYGVNS. The CDR3 region has the DNA TGTGACAGCAGTCCCTGGGACAGGACCTCTGGAAACACCATATATTTT. This encodes CDSSPWDRTSGNTIYF.

The chain carries TRBV7-8 and TRBJ1-1; no clear D. V was pared by 1 base and J by 0 bases, with 15 bases between. The CDR3 length is 17 residues. Germline V gene sequence: CDR1 SGHVS, CDR2 FQNEAQ. The CDR3 bases are TGTGCCAGCAGCTTAGTAGAGGTCGCAGATATGAACACTGAAGCTTTCTTT. Translating gives CASSLVEVADMNTEAFF.

This chain links TRBV6-2 or TRBV6-3 with TRBJ2-1; 7 bases fit TRBD2. CDR1 is MNHEY and CDR2 is SVGEGT in the germline V gene. J gave up 2 bases and V 6 bases, and 4 bases lay outside the gene matches. The CDR3 is made up of 14 amino acids. The CDR3 DNA reads as TGTGCCAGCAGCCGCCTAGCGGCCTACAATGAGCAGTTCTTC. Residues: CASSRLAAYNEQFF.

This clonotype was counted only a few times. J is TRBJ2-3 and V is TRBV20-1, with TRBD2 matching 9 bases. The germline gives CDR1 DFQATT, CDR2 SNEGSKA (reference sequence). The CDR3 is 14 amino acids. In DNA form, the CDR3 reads TGCAGGACCCACGCGGGGGGGAGCACAGATACGCAGTATTTT. Protein sequence: CRTHAGGSTDTQYF.

The CDR3 protein is CASSPPAGLAGPEEETQYF. The CDR3 coding sequence is TGTGCCAGCAGCCCTCCCGCGGGCTTAGCGGGGCCAGAAGAAGAGACCCAGTACTTC. The J gene is TRBJ2-5, the V gene TRBV7-9; 8 bases agree with TRBD2. CDR3 size: 19 residues. From germline, CDR1 is SEHNR and CDR2 FQNEAQ (reference sequence). The V and J ends lost 5 bases and 3 bases, in that order; junction bases with no gene match: 20.

This rearrangement joins TRBV29-1 to TRBJ2-2; D gene uncertain. CDR1 is SQVTM, CDR2 ANQGSEA, per germline. This CDR3 comprises 13 residues. The V gene lost 8 bases and the J gene lost 0 bases, with 10 bases spanning the gap. Here the CDR3 reads CSLINTNTGELFF. In DNA, the CDR3 is TGCAGCCTCATCAACACGAACACCGGGGAGCTGTTTTTT.

This chain joins TRBV14 and TRBJ2-5; no clear D. The CDR3 runs 15 residues. Germline V gene lookup returns CDR1 SGHDN and CDR2 FVKESK. Trimming cost V 1 base and J 5 bases, with 14 bases left between them. Here the CDR3 DNA reads TGTGCCAGCAGCCAAGTTCAGGCCTTGGGGGAGACCCAGTACTTC. Translated, it gives CASSQVQALGETQYF.